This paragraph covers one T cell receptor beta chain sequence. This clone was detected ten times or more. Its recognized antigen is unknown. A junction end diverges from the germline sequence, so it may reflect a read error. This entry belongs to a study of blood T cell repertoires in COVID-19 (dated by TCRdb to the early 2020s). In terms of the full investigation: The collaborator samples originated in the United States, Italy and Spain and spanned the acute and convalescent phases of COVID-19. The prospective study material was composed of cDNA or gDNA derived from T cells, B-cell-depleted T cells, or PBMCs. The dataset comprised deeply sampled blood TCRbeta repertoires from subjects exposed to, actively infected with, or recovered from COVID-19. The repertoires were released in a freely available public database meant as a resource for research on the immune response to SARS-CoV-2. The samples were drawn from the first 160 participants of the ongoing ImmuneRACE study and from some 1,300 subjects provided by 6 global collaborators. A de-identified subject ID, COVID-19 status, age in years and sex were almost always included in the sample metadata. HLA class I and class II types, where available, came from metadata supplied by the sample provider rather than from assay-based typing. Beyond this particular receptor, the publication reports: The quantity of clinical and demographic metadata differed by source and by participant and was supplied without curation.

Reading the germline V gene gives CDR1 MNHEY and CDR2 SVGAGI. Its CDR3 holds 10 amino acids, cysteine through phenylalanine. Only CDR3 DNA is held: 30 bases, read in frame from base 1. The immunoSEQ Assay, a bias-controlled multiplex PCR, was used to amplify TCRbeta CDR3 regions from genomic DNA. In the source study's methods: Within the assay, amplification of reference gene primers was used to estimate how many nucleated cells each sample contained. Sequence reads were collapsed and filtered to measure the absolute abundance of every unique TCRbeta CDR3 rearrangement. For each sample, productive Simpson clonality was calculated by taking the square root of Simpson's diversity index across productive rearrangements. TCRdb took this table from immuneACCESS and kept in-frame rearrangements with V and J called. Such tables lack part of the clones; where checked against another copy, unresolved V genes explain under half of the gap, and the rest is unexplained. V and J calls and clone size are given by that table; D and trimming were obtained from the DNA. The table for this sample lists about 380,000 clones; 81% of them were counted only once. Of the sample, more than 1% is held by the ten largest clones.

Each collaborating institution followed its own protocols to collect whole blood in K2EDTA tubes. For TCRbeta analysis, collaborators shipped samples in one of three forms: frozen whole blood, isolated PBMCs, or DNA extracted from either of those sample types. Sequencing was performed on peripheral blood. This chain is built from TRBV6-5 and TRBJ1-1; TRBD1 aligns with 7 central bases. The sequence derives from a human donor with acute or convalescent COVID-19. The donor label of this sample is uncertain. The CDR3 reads CGGGSGEAFF. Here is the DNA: TGCGGAGGGGGCAGTGGTGAAGCTTTCTTT.